The rows below give T cell receptor beta chains drawn from one sample of a study of T cells after yellow fever vaccination. A single record per CDR3 protein comes from TCRdb applying MiXCR to the 5' RACE reads. The sample carries 200,000 to 300,000 distinct CDR3 sequences, roughly 13% recorded once. The material sequenced was CD4+ T cells sorted from PBMCs, taken 45 days after the yellow fever booster vaccination. The receptors shown here come from a man aged 25-40 years who received the YFV17D yellow fever vaccine. The CDR3 runs from the conserved cysteine through the conserved F or W. D genes are given only for firm matches. Expanded clones get a size class; other rows say once, few or many, or leave the size out.

clone_size j_call v_call d_call cdr3_aa cdr3_nt
NA TRBJ2-2 TRBV4-3 TRBD1 CASSPETGGYTGELFF TGCGCCAGCAGCCCCGAGACAGGGGGCTACACCGGGGAGCTGTTTTTT
NA TRBJ2-3 TRBV11-2 NA CASSLLSAQAPDTQYF TGTGCCAGCAGCTTACTTAGTGCCCAGGCTCCAGATACGCAGTATTTT
few TRBJ2-2 TRBV5-1 NA CASSVQPMGGATGELFF TGCGCCAGCAGCGTGCAACCGATGGGGGGCGCGACCGGGGAGCTGTTTTTT
few TRBJ2-5 TRBV15 TRBD2 CATSRVAGGSETQYF TGTGCCACCAGCAGAGTAGCGGGAGGTAGCGAGACCCAGTACTTC
few TRBJ2-2 TRBV7-9 NA CASSPPYSGANTGELFF TGTGCCAGCAGCCCCCCATATAGCGGAGCGAACACCGGGGAGCTGTTTTTT
NA TRBJ1-2 TRBV10-3 NA CAISEDANYGYTF TGTGCCATCAGTGAGGATGCTAACTATGGCTACACCTTC
few TRBJ2-1 TRBV5-1 TRBD2 CASSLIAGFDEQFF TGCGCCAGCAGCTTGATAGCGGGATTCGATGAGCAGTTCTTC
NA TRBJ1-3 TRBV12-3/TRBV12-4 NA CASSRSAFSGNTIYF TGTGCCAGCAGTCGCTCAGCTTTCTCTGGAAACACCATATATTTT
few TRBJ2-7 TRBV6-2/TRBV6-3 NA CASKSAGAPRSQYF TGTGCCAGCAAATCCGCGGGGGCACCACGATCTCAGTACTTC
many TRBJ2-7 TRBV7-8 NA CASSLVAGRGYEQYF TGTGCCAGCAGCTTAGTCGCAGGGAGAGGTTACGAGCAGTACTTC
NA TRBJ2-7 TRBV18 TRBD1 CASSSGTGTGNYEQYF TGTGCCAGCTCATCCGGAACCGGGACAGGGAACTACGAGCAGTACTTC
many TRBJ2-7 TRBV7-2 TRBD2 CASSPRTSGTYEQYF TGTGCCAGCAGCCCAAGGACTAGCGGAACCTACGAGCAGTACTTC
few TRBJ2-3 TRBV7-2 TRBD2 CASSLGAGGSTDTQYF TGTGCCAGCAGCTTAGGTGCGGGAGGGTCCACAGATACGCAGTATTTT
few TRBJ2-1 TRBV7-2 TRBD2 CASSLRTSGTGEQFF TGTGCCAGCAGCTTAAGGACTAGCGGGACTGGCGAGCAGTTCTTC
NA TRBJ1-6 TRBV5-1 TRBD1 CASSQQDRGLSPLHF TGCGCCAGCAGCCAACAAGACAGGGGTCTTTCACCCCTCCACTTT
NA TRBJ2-3 TRBV4-3 NA CASSQGTKADTQYF TGCGCCAGCAGCCAAGGGACAAAAGCAGATACGCAGTATTTT
few TRBJ2-5 TRBV20-1 NA CSGGVHQETQYF TGCAGTGGGGGAGTCCACCAAGAGACCCAGTACTTC
NA TRBJ2-3 TRBV5-6 TRBD2 CASSAGTSEDTQYF TGTGCCAGCAGCGCCGGGACTAGCGAAGATACGCAGTATTTT
few TRBJ2-3 TRBV25-1 NA CASSRRGSVTAQYF TGTGCCAGCAGCCGTAGGGGGAGTGTGACAGCGCAGTATTTT
NA TRBJ2-7 TRBV18 NA CASSPTLSYEQYF TGTGCCAGCTCACCAACTCTTTCCTACGAGCAGTACTTC
few TRBJ2-3 TRBV11-2 TRBD2 CASSLDPVRLAASTDTQYF TGTGCCAGCAGCTTAGATCCAGTGAGACTAGCGGCTAGCACAGATACGCAGTATTTT
NA TRBJ2-7 TRBV7-9 NA CASSYLPSSYEQYF TGTGCCAGCAGCTACCTCCCGAGCTCCTACGAGCAGTACTTC
many TRBJ2-4 TRBV5-6 NA CASSLARPRLLRAKNIQYF TGTGCCAGCAGCTTGGCACGGCCCCGACTTTTGAGGGCCAAAAACATTCAGTACTTC
few TRBJ1-5 TRBV3-1 NA CASSSGQQRSNQPQHF TGTGCCAGCAGCTCCGGACAGCAAAGATCCAATCAGCCCCAGCATTTT
many TRBJ2-7 TRBV28 TRBD1 CASKTGTGLSYEQYF TGTGCCAGCAAGACCGGGACAGGGCTTTCCTACGAGCAGTACTTC
few TRBJ2-1 TRBV12-3/TRBV12-4 NA CASSPRLRTDEQFF TGTGCCAGCAGCCCACGACTTCGGACGGATGAGCAGTTCTTC
few TRBJ2-2 TRBV28 NA CASSFASLGELFF TGTGCCAGCAGTTTTGCTAGCCTCGGGGAGCTGTTTTTT
few TRBJ2-2 TRBV9 NA CASSTSSPINTGELFF TGTGCCAGCAGCACTAGTTCTCCGATTAACACCGGGGAGCTGTTTTTT
NA TRBJ2-2 TRBV30 NA CAWKDPGLNTGELFF TGTGCCTGGAAAGACCCGGGACTTAACACCGGGGAGCTGTTTTTT
few TRBJ1-2 TRBV7-2 NA CASSLSHQNLNYGYTF TGTGCCAGCAGCTTATCTCACCAGAACCTTAACTATGGCTACACCTTC
NA TRBJ2-2 TRBV27 TRBD2 CASSSGTSDFTGELFF TGTGCCAGCAGTTCCGGGACTAGCGACTTCACCGGGGAGCTGTTTTTT
many TRBJ2-5 TRBV6-5 TRBD1 CASSPRVPGQGVVQTQYF TGTGCCAGCAGTCCCCGAGTCCCGGGACAGGGGGTTGTGCAGACCCAGTACTTC
NA TRBJ1-1 TRBV21-1 NA CASSNDGQENTEAFF TGTGCCAGCAGCAACGACGGACAGGAGAACACTGAAGCTTTCTTT
few TRBJ2-5 TRBV6-2/TRBV6-3 TRBD2 CASRGIAGQETQYF TGTGCCAGCAGGGGGATAGCGGGACAAGAGACCCAGTACTTC
NA TRBJ2-1 TRBV20-1 TRBD2 CSAERGTTVEQFF TGCAGTGCCGAGCGGGGGACGACAGTTGAGCAGTTCTTC
few TRBJ2-5 TRBV9 NA CASSLGTVPQETQYF TGTGCCAGCAGCCTCGGGACGGTCCCCCAAGAGACCCAGTACTTC
NA TRBJ2-1 TRBV5-1 TRBD2 CASSGGTSGVHYNEQFF TGCGCCAGCAGCGGAGGGACTAGCGGGGTTCACTACAATGAGCAGTTCTTC
few TRBJ2-2 TRBV7-2 TRBD2 CASSRTSGRGTGELFF TGTGCCAGCAGCAGAACTAGCGGGAGAGGCACCGGGGAGCTGTTTTTT
few TRBJ2-6 TRBV11-1 NA CASSLLIGPLLSGANVLTF TGTGCCAGCAGCTTACTCATTGGGCCTCTACTTTCTGGGGCCAACGTCCTGACTTTC
few TRBJ2-5 TRBV12-3/TRBV12-4 TRBD2 CASSLGGGVGTQYF TGTGCCAGCAGTTTAGGGGGGGGAGTGGGGACCCAGTACTTC
NA TRBJ2-7 TRBV3-1 NA CASSEVGRTGSYEQYF TGTGCCAGCAGCGAAGTGGGCAGGACCGGCTCCTACGAGCAGTACTTC
NA TRBJ1-2 TRBV7-2 NA CASTITKGRLRFEGYTF TGTGCCAGCACAATTACCAAGGGTCGATTGCGATTTGAGGGCTACACCTTC
NA TRBJ2-4 TRBV28 NA CASSLSPGLNIQYF TGTGCCAGCAGTTTATCTCCAGGGCTAAACATTCAGTACTTC
NA TRBJ2-5 TRBV20-1 NA CSARDVFLEETQYF TGCAGTGCTAGAGATGTATTCCTAGAAGAGACCCAGTACTTC
NA TRBJ2-7 TRBV2 NA CASSLTEFYEQYF TGTGCCAGCAGCTTGACAGAATTCTACGAGCAGTACTTC
NA TRBJ2-5 TRBV20-1 TRBD2 CSAKLAGGVETQYF TGCAGTGCTAAACTAGCGGGAGGAGTGGAGACCCAGTACTTC
NA TRBJ2-3 TRBV9 NA CASSVAFSGSTDTQYF TGTGCCAGCAGCGTAGCTTTTAGCGGAAGCACAGATACGCAGTATTTT
few TRBJ2-1 TRBV12-3/TRBV12-4 TRBD1 CASTPGQGSYNEQFF TGTGCCAGCACCCCAGGACAGGGCTCCTACAATGAGCAGTTCTTC
NA TRBJ2-5 TRBV20-1 TRBD1 CSAKQGRETQYF TGCAGTGCTAAACAGGGGAGAGAGACCCAGTACTTC
NA TRBJ1-2 TRBV6-1 TRBD1 CASSFRDRTNYGYTF TGTGCCAGCAGCTTTCGGGACAGGACTAACTATGGCTACACCTTC
few TRBJ1-1 TRBV11-2 NA CASSWSSALNTEAFF TGTGCCAGCAGCTGGTCCTCGGCATTGAACACTGAAGCTTTCTTT
NA TRBJ2-5 TRBV5-1 NA CASSLGQTRGQETQYF TGCGCCAGCAGCTTGGGTCAGACCCGGGGGCAAGAGACCCAGTACTTC
few TRBJ2-2 TRBV18 NA CASSPTGQRLTGELFF TGTGCCAGCTCACCAACCGGACAGAGACTCACCGGGGAGCTGTTTTTT